Listed below are T cell receptor beta chains from one sample, sequenced in a study of cytomegalovirus exposure and HLA in healthy donors. TCRdb's table, derived via immunoSEQ multiplex PCR, lists solely in-frame clones and lacks some. The sample consists of about 130,000 clones, about 10% of them appearing once. Sequenced input: PBMCs. The receptors come from a woman between 18 and 29 years old in good health and CMV-seropositive. The CDR3 runs from the conserved cysteine through the conserved F or W. D genes are given only for firm matches. Where a row states a size, it is once, few, many or the class of an expanded clone; other rows omit it.

clone_size cdr3_length d_call j_call v_call cdr3_aa cdr3_nt
NA 16 TRBD1 TRBJ2-5 TRBV18 CASSQTYGQGQETQYF TGTGCCAGCTCACAAACCTACGGACAGGGGCAAGAGACCCAGTACTTC
NA 12 NA TRBJ2-7 TRBV7-2 CASSQAFYEQYF TGTGCCAGCAGCCAAGCGTTCTACGAGCAGTACTTC
NA 16 NA TRBJ1-2 TRBV4-1 CASSQDPTDLYYGYTF TGCGCCAGCAGCCAAGACCCGACAGATCTTTACTATGGCTACACCTTC
NA 13 TRBD2 TRBJ2-7 TRBV28 CATTGTIFNKQYF TGTGCCACCACCGGGACTATTTTTAACAAGCAGTACTTC
few 12 NA TRBJ2-1 TRBV5-1 CASKTGPYEQFF TGCGCCAGCAAGACTGGCCCGTATGAGCAGTTCTTC
few 15 NA TRBJ2-5 TRBV4-2 CASSQEMHSQETQYF TGTGCCAGCAGCCAAGAAATGCACTCACAAGAGACCCAGTACTTC
few 16 NA TRBJ2-2 TRBV30 CAWKKPTEALMGELFF TGTGCCTGGAAAAAACCTACAGAAGCACTTATGGGGGAGCTGTTTTTT
few 12 NA TRBJ1-2 TRBV13 CASSLDSDGYTF TGTGCCAGCAGCTTGGACAGTGATGGCTACACCTTC
NA 14 NA TRBJ1-2 TRBV30 CAWSPLAPDYGYTF TGTGCCTGGAGCCCCCTGGCCCCAGACTATGGCTACACCTTC
few 13 NA TRBJ2-7 TRBV7-3 CASSAGPSYEQYF TGTGCCAGCAGCGCGGGCCCAAGCTACGAGCAGTACTTC
few 14 TRBD1 TRBJ2-7 TRBV18 CASSRQGVIYEQYF TGTGCCAGCTCGCGACAGGGGGTAATCTACGAGCAGTACTTC
NA 14 NA TRBJ1-4 TRBV6-1 CASSDSGGNEKLFF TGTGCCAGCAGTGACAGCGGGGGTAATGAAAAACTGTTTTTT
NA 15 TRBD2 TRBJ2-2 TRBV27 CASSFGGRGTGELFF TGTGCCAGCAGTTTTGGCGGGAGGGGCACCGGGGAGCTGTTTTTT
few 13 NA TRBJ2-5 TRBV28 CASSSHIGETQYF TGTGCCAGCAGTTCGCACATCGGGGAGACCCAGTACTTC
NA 14 NA TRBJ1-5 TRBV18 CASSQAKENQPQHF TGTGCCAGCTCACAAGCGAAAGAGAATCAGCCCCAGCATTTT
few 11 TRBD1 TRBJ2-1 TRBV7-3 CASSSGTGIFF TGTGCCAGCAGCTCCGGGACAGGGATATTCTTC
NA 18 TRBD2 TRBJ2-2 TRBV6-4 CASRPGTSGVPDTGELFF TGTGCCAGCAGACCCGGGACTAGCGGAGTCCCCGACACCGGGGAGCTGTTTTTT
few 14 NA TRBJ1-2 TRBV30 CACKPQASNYGYTF TGTGCCTGCAAACCCCAGGCATCTAACTATGGCTACACCTTC
few 13 TRBD1 TRBJ1-1 TRBV30 CAWGTGDSTEAFF TGTGCCTGGGGGACAGGGGATTCCACTGAAGCTTTCTTT
NA 11 TRBD1 TRBJ2-1 TRBV29-1 CSQGARDEQFF TGCAGCCAGGGGGCTCGGGATGAGCAGTTCTTC
few 14 TRBD1 TRBJ1-1 TRBV19 CASSTQGAPTEAFF TGTGCCAGTAGTACGCAGGGGGCGCCTACTGAAGCTTTCTTT
few 14 NA TRBJ1-1 TRBV12-5 CASGLVPMKQEAFF TGTGCTAGTGGTTTGGTACCCATGAAACAAGAAGCTTTCTTT
few 14 NA TRBJ2-2 TRBV7-9 CASSKSRSSGELFF TGTGCCAGCAGTAAATCGCGGTCATCCGGGGAGCTGTTTTTT
few 12 NA TRBJ2-3 TRBV13 CASSLLTDTQYF TGTGCCAGCAGCTTATTAACAGATACGCAGTATTTT
NA 15 TRBD2 TRBJ2-3 TRBV7-2 CASSFHPGRADTQYF TGTGCCAGCAGCTTCCACCCAGGGAGGGCAGATACGCAGTATTTT
few 17 TRBD2 TRBJ2-1 TRBV4-1 CASSQAEIAGTYNEQFF TGCGCCAGCAGCCAAGCAGAAATAGCGGGGACCTACAATGAGCAGTTCTTC
few 14 NA TRBJ2-7 TRBV21-1 CASSKMGASCEQYF TGTGCCAGCAGCAAAATGGGGGCTAGTTGCGAGCAGTACTTC
NA 14 TRBD2 TRBJ2-7 TRBV28 CASRRTSGAYEQYF TGTGCCAGCAGACGGACTAGCGGAGCCTACGAGCAGTACTTC
NA 14 NA TRBJ1-1 TRBV6-5 CASSYSIRGTEAFF TGTGCCAGCAGTTACTCTATCCGGGGCACTGAAGCTTTCTTT
NA 14 NA TRBJ2-5 TRBV18 CASSPNRGSETQYF TGTGCCAGCTCACCCAATCGGGGATCGGAGACCCAGTACTTC
NA 13 NA TRBJ2-5 TRBV9 CASSVPGQETQYF TGTGCCAGCAGCGTACCCGGCCAAGAGACCCAGTACTTC